What follows are 2 T cell receptor beta chains derived from one specimen sequenced in a study of T cells in Graves' hyperthyroidism and ophthalmopathy. The source material, RNA transcripts, was used to amplify TCR beta CDR3 regions. Using the HTBI primer set, a first-round RT-PCR was run on the TCR CDR3. Each CDR3 protein is one row after TCRdb ran MiXCR on the multiplex PCR reads. The sample shows some 720,000 distinct CDR3 sequences, about 15% of them seen only once. The sequenced material came from blood. Receptor source: a man between 18 and 35 years old with Graves' hyperthyroidism.

This clonotype was detected ten times or more. The rearrangement links TRBV24-1 to TRBJ2-7, with D unclear. Germline CDR1 reads KGHDR; CDR2 reads SFDVKD. The CDR3 length is 14 residues. Trimming took off 4 bases at V and 3 bases at J, with 12 bases between the two ends. CDR3 in amino acids: CATSDPGLSYEQYF. In DNA form, the CDR3 reads TGTGCCACCAGTGACCCCGGCCTGAGCTACGAGCAGTACTTC.

In regard to this clonotype: This may come from a read error, since a much larger clone is one base off. The chain carries TRBV28 and TRBJ1-2, with D possibly being TRBD1 (5 bases). This CDR3 region has 15 residues. Trimming took off 9 bases at V and 7 bases at J, with 24 bases between the two ends. Germline lookup yields CDR1 MDHEN and CDR2 SYDVKM. In DNA, the CDR3 is TGTGCCAGAAGCCCTCCAACCGGCCGAGGGACTGGCTACACCTTC. Translating it yields CARSPPTGRGTGYTF.